Below are 18 T cell receptor beta chains sequenced from a single sample in a study of blood T cell repertoires in COVID-19. Profiling relied on immunoSEQ multiplex PCR, and the TCRdb table lists in-frame clones only, not all of them. This sample has approximately 170,000 clones, with more than 70% found just once. The sequenced sample consisted of peripheral blood. These receptors were obtained from a woman aged 70-85 years who had recovered from COVID-19.

This clone was seen a few times. The chain is built from TRBV9 and TRBJ1-1; D call uncertain. This CDR3 spans 13 amino acids. Trimming stripped 2 bases from V and 0 bases from J, with 5 bases between. CDR1 and CDR2 from the germline V gene are SGDLS and YYNGEE. The CDR3 protein is CASSVHMNTEAFF. The CDR3 coding sequence is TGTGCCAGCAGCGTCCACATGAACACTGAAGCTTTCTTT.

The rearrangement joins TRBV5-5 to TRBJ2-3; 7 bases line up with TRBD2. V gave up 3 bases and J gave up 3 bases; unmatched junction bases: 7. The CDR3 runs 15 residues. Germline CDR1 reads SGHKS; CDR2 reads YYEKEE (reference sequence). CDR3 residues: CASSWGGSQTDTQYF. DNA for the CDR3: TGTGCCAGCAGCTGGGGAGGGTCCCAGACAGATACGCAGTATTTT.

The CDR3 region is CASSPDRTYEAFF. CDR3 nucleotide sequence: TGCGCCAGCTCCCCCGACAGGACATATGAAGCTTTCTTT. This chain joins TRBV5-1 and TRBJ1-1, with a possible D match to TRBD1 (6 bases). Deletions cut 7 bases from V and 7 bases from J, with 17 bases between. The CDR3 is 13 amino acids. Germline CDR1 and CDR2: SGHRS and YFSETQ.

The V call is TRBV7-6, the J call TRBJ2-5, with unresolved D. The germline gives CDR1 SGHVS, CDR2 FNYEAQ. Trimming took off 1 base at V and 2 bases at J, with 11 bases between the two ends. This CDR3 has 15 residues. The CDR3 spells CASSLGVRRQETQYF. The CDR3 bases are TGTGCCAGCAGCTTAGGGGTCCGGAGACAAGAGACCCAGTACTTC. Looking up the rest from reference TRBV7-6 and TRBJ2-5 gives the full variable domain: GAGVSQSPRYKVTKRGQDVALRCDPISGHVSLYWYRQALGQGPEFLTYFNYEAQQDKSGLPNDRFSAERPEGSISTLTIQRTEQRDSAMYRCASSLGVRRQETQYFGPGTRLLVL.

The genes are TRBV6-5 and TRBJ2-5; possible D gene TRBD2, 6 bases. This CDR3 region has 16 residues. V was pared by 2 bases and J by 4 bases, with 17 bases between. Germline CDR1 is MNHEY and CDR2 is SVGAGI. CDR3 amino acids: CASSYPGTPGGETQYF. The CDR3 DNA sequence: TGTGCCAGCAGTTACCCCGGGACTCCTGGGGGAGAGACCCAGTACTTC.

The chain combines TRBV7-9 with TRBJ2-1, with D perhaps TRBD1 (5 bases). From germline, CDR1 is SEHNR and CDR2 FQNEAQ (reference sequence). The V and J ends lost 2 bases and 8 bases respectively, with 13 bases between them. CDR3 length: 14 amino acids. The CDR3 coding sequence is TGTGCCAGCAGCTTAAACGGCCCCAGGGATGAGCAGTTCTTC. Encoded protein: CASSLNGPRDEQFF.

This clone was seen a single time. This chain links TRBV28 with TRBJ1-3, with D unclear. Germline CDR1 is MDHEN and CDR2 is SYDVKM. The ends were cut back, 6 bases at V and 0 bases at J, with 6 bases in the middle. This CDR3 region has 13 residues. The chain's CDR3 is CASSLSSGNTIYF. DNA for the CDR3: TGTGCCAGCAGCTTGAGCTCTGGAAACACCATATATTTT.

Comment on this clone: One end of the junction fails to match germline, which may point to a read error. The chain is built from TRBV7-6 and TRBJ2-3; D remains unclear. The germline V gene encodes CDR1 SGHVS and CDR2 FNYEAQ. The CDR3 covers 10 residues. This CDR3 reads CASSRLVATF. In DNA, the CDR3 is TGTGCCAGCAGCAGATTGGTGGCAACTTTT.

The CDR3 DNA sequence: TGTGCCAGCAGCGGGCAGGCCTACGAGCAGTACTTC. This encodes CASSGQAYEQYF. The chain joins TRBV7-2 to TRBJ2-7, with D unclear. The CDR3 consists of 12 residues. V shed 5 bases and J shed 2 bases, with 7 bases lying between them. Germline V gene data show CDR1 as SGHTA and CDR2 as FQGNSA. The complete variable domain, with remaining parts taken from reference TRBV7-2 and TRBJ2-7, reads GAGVSQSPSNKVTEKGKDVELRCDPISGHTALYWYRQSLGQGLEFLIYFQGNSAPDKSGLPSDRFSAERTGGSVSTLTIQRTQQEDSAVYLCASSGQAYEQYFGPGTRLTVT.

The chain combines TRBV10-3 with TRBJ1-3, with a tentative D call TRBD1 (5 bases). Trimming pared 4 bases from V and 0 bases from J, leaving 13 bases between. Germline loops: CDR1 ENHRY, CDR2 SYGVKD. CDR3 size: 16 residues. The CDR3 loop reads CAISARALDSGNTIYF. In nucleotides, the CDR3 is TGTGCCATCAGTGCCAGGGCCCTGGACTCTGGAAACACCATATATTTT.

This clone appeared a single time. The chain links TRBV6-5 to TRBJ1-5, with 10 bases aligning to TRBD1. The CDR3 runs 13 residues. The V gene end was trimmed by 7 bases and the J gene end by 6 bases; junction bases not matched to a gene: 3. Germline CDR1 reads MNHEY; CDR2 reads SVGAGI. CDR3 DNA sequence: TGTGCCAGCATGAGGGACAGGGGTCAGCCCCAGCATTTT. As protein: CASMRDRGQPQHF.

The rearrangement links TRBV10-3 to TRBJ2-3; D is undetermined. Germline values: CDR1 ENHRY, CDR2 SYGVKD. With 0 bases removed from V and 6 bases from J, the gap between germline ends came to 4 bases. The CDR3 loop spans 12 amino acids. CDR3 sequence (DNA): TGTGCCATCAGTGAGTCGAGTGATACGCAGTATTTT. Translation: CAISESSDTQYF.

The CDR3 DNA is TGTGCCAGCAGTGACTCGGTATGGGGGGGCGAAAACATTCAGTACTTC. This encodes CASSDSVWGGENIQYF. The chain carries TRBV6-4 and TRBJ2-4, with a tentative D call TRBD2 (7 bases). Trimming left V 0 bases short and J 5 bases short, with 14 bases between. The CDR3 extends over 16 amino acids. CDR1 is MRHNA and CDR2 is SNTAGT in the germline V gene.

J is TRBJ2-1 and V is TRBV5-1; TRBD2 is a possible D gene (5 bases). V gave up 4 bases and J gave up 9 bases, with 20 bases separating them. Germline loops: CDR1 SGHRS, CDR2 YFSETQ. This CDR3 contains 15 residues. The CDR3 DNA reads as TGCGCCAGCAGCCCCCCCGGGGAGTCCCGGGGTGAGCAGTTCTTC. It yields the protein CASSPPGESRGEQFF.

This clone was seen only once. The chain links TRBV6-6 to TRBJ2-1; D might be TRBD2 (6 bases). The V gene's germline CDR1 is MNHNY and CDR2 SVGAGI (reference sequence). This CDR3 comprises 15 residues. V was cut by 7 bases and J by 6 bases, with 19 bases left in between. As DNA, the CDR3 is TGTGCCAGCACCCACGGGGTCCCCGGGGGCAATGAGCAGTTCTTC. Translated, it gives CASTHGVPGGNEQFF.

This chain uses TRBV5-1 with TRBJ1-1; TRBD1 matches at 7 bases. V lost 2 bases to trimming and J lost 4 bases; unmatched junction nucleotides: 8. The CDR3 is made up of 15 amino acids. Germline V lookup: CDR1 SGHRS, CDR2 YFSETQ. The CDR3 protein is CASSLSTGRVTEAFF. CDR3 in DNA: TGCGCCAGCAGCTTATCGACAGGGCGAGTCACTGAAGCTTTCTTT.

The V gene is TRBV6-5, the J gene TRBJ2-5, with a weak D call TRBD2 (6 bases). Germline CDR1 MNHEY, CDR2 SVGAGI. V lost 2 bases, J lost 7 bases, and 14 bases lay in between. The CDR3 has 14 amino acids. CDR3 residues: CASSYEGMRGTQYF. CDR3 coding DNA: TGTGCCAGCAGTTACGAGGGGATGCGGGGGACCCAGTACTTC.

The chain carries TRBV5-1 and TRBJ1-1; weak D call: TRBD1 (6 bases). Between the trimmed V and J ends, which lost 8 bases and 1 base, there was a span of 15 bases. The germline V gene has CDR1 SGHRS and CDR2 YFSETQ. CDR3 length: 14 residues. The chain's CDR3 is CASGWTERNTEAFF. CDR3 nucleotide sequence: TGCGCCAGTGGCTGGACAGAACGGAACACTGAAGCTTTCTTT.